Below, 21 T cell receptor beta chains from the same sample are listed, as sequenced in a study of blood T cell repertoires in COVID-19. The repertoire was sequenced with immunoSEQ multiplex PCR; TCRdb's copy has only in-frame clones and lacks some. Of 200,000 to 300,000 clones in the sample, approximately 91% were seen once. The specimen was peripheral blood. These receptors came from a person under 30 with COVID-19, enrolled during active disease.

The J gene is TRBJ1-1, the V gene TRBV2, with TRBD1 as a possible D gene (6 bases). Trimming removed 6 bases at V and 6 bases at J, with 14 bases between. The CDR3 contains 13 residues. Germline V lookup: CDR1 SNHLY, CDR2 FYNNEI. CDR3 nucleotides: TGTGCCAGCAGCGTCTTGGGGACACCTGAAGCTTTCTTT. It is translated as CASSVLGTPEAFF.

This chain uses TRBV2 with TRBJ2-7, with 9 positions matching TRBD1. The CDR3 is 15 amino acids. V was clipped by 6 bases and J by 5 bases; unmatched bases: 11. Germline-derived CDR1 and CDR2 are SNHLY and FYNNEI. CDR3 region: CASRGGTGISNEQYF. CDR3 in DNA: TGTGCCAGCAGGGGGGGGACAGGGATATCCAACGAGCAGTACTTC.

CDR3 in amino acids: CASGRQGDTEAFF. Written as DNA, the CDR3 is TGTGCCAGCGGAAGACAGGGGGACACTGAAGCTTTCTTT. The chain has TRBV2 and TRBJ1-1; 9 bases align to TRBD1. Germline V CDR1 and CDR2: SNHLY, FYNNEI. V gave up 8 bases and J gave up 3 bases; unmatched junction bases: 4. The CDR3 consists of 13 residues.

The rearrangement uses TRBV2 and TRBJ1-3; 7 bases are shared with TRBD1. CDR3 length: 15 amino acids. V lost 5 bases, J lost 4 bases, and 8 bases stayed unmatched. CDR1 SNHLY and CDR2 FYNNEI come from the germline V gene. The CDR3 here is CASSRGQNFGNTIYF. The CDR3 coding sequence is TGTGCCAGCAGTAGGGGACAGAACTTCGGAAACACCATATATTTT.

The rearrangement joins TRBV6-6 to TRBJ2-5; maybe TRBD1 (5 bases). V was shortened by 2 bases and J by 4 bases, with 8 bases between the two germline ends. The CDR3 covers 13 residues. Germline values: CDR1 MNHNY, CDR2 SVGAGI (reference sequence). Here the CDR3 reads CASSYTDRETQYF. For the CDR3, the DNA is TGTGCCAGCAGTTACACCGACAGAGAGACCCAGTACTTC.

The V and J genes are TRBV19 and TRBJ1-5; a weak D match, TRBD1 (6 bases). The CDR3 is made up of 13 amino acids. V dropped 2 bases and J dropped 9 bases, with 11 bases sitting between them. Per the germline V gene, CDR1 is LNHDA and CDR2 is SQIVND (reference sequence). The DNA for the CDR3 is TGTGCCAGTAGTATAACAGGGTTGGGGCCCCAGCATTTT. Translating gives CASSITGLGPQHF.

The chain combines TRBV14 with TRBJ2-1, with 9 bases that match TRBD2. CDR3 length: 14 residues. Germline V gene data show CDR1 as SGHDN and CDR2 as FVKESK. After removal of 4 bases from V and 14 bases from J, the junction contained 12 bases not matched to a gene. CDR3 nucleotides: TGTGCCAGCAGCCCAACTGGGGCGGGAGGGAACGAGTTCTTC. Its translation: CASSPTGAGGNEFF.

This chain uses TRBV11-2 with TRBJ2-3; TRBD2 matches at 8 bases. V lost 6 bases, J lost 4 bases, and 0 bases stayed unmatched. This CDR3 region has 12 residues. The germline V gene has CDR1 SGHAT and CDR2 FQNNGV. CDR3 sequence: CASRREADTQYF. The DNA of the CDR3 is TGTGCCAGCAGGCGGGAGGCAGATACGCAGTATTTT.

The rearrangement joins TRBV21-1 to TRBJ2-7; TRBD2 reflects the table's D call only, with no check against the DNA. TRBV21-1 is described as a pseudogene. The CDR3 is 16 amino acids. This chain's CDR3 is CASRGLAPKKRSEQYF. CDR3 bases: TGTGCCAGCAGGGGACTAGCGCCAAAAAAGCGGTCCGAGCAGTACTTC.

This chain uses TRBV11-2 with TRBJ1-1; maybe TRBD1 (6 bases). Germline CDR1 and CDR2: SGHAT and FQNNGV. CDR3 length: 13 residues. With 3 bases removed from V and 10 bases from J, the gap between germline ends came to 15 bases. The CDR3 bases are TGTGCCAGCAGCTTCCACCGACAGGAAGGAGCTTTCTTT. Its translation is CASSFHRQEGAFF.

The CDR3 loop is CSVALVVETQYF. In DNA, the CDR3 is TGCAGCGTTGCCTTGGTAGTGGAGACCCAGTACTTC. This sequence joins TRBV29-1 and TRBJ2-5; no definite D call. Trimming shortened V by 4 bases and J by 5 bases, and 11 bases separated the two germline ends. The germline V gene encodes CDR1 SQVTM and CDR2 ANQGSEA. The CDR3 covers 12 residues.

This clone was detected many times. The rearrangement uses TRBV30 and TRBJ1-5, with 8 bases aligning to TRBD1. CDR3 length: 15 residues. The V gene's germline CDR1 is GTSNPN and CDR2 SVGIG (reference sequence). V dropped 1 base and J dropped 2; count of bases not matched to a gene: 4. Written as DNA, the CDR3 is TGTGCCTGGAGTGGTCCAGGGGGCGGCAATCAGCCCCAGCATTTT. Translation gives CAWSGPGGGNQPQHF.

The chain is built from TRBV3-1 (or the pseudogene TRBV3-2) and TRBJ2-5, with TRBD2 identical over 8 bases. The CDR3 has 15 residues. Germline V gene data show CDR1 as LGHDT and CDR2 as YNNKEL (reference sequence). J gave up 4 bases and V 6 bases, and 10 bases lay outside the gene matches. CDR3 DNA sequence: TGTGCCAGCAGTCCGAACCTAGCGGGTGCAGAGACCCAGTACTTC. It encodes CASSPNLAGAETQYF.

The rearrangement links TRBV9 to TRBJ1-2; the match to TRBD1 covers 7 bases. This CDR3 is built from 17 residues. V lost 4 bases, J lost 2 bases, and 14 bases stayed unmatched. Germline-derived CDR1 and CDR2 are SGDLS and YYNGEE. The CDR3 DNA reads as TGTGCCAGCAGCCCCTCGGGACAGCCATTTCAAAACTATGGCTACACCTTC. Encoded protein: CASSPSGQPFQNYGYTF.

This chain links TRBV7-9 with TRBJ1-1, with D perhaps TRBD1 (5 bases). Trimming left V 2 bases short and J 3 bases short, with 13 bases between. This CDR3 comprises 15 residues. Germline V gene data show CDR1 as SEHNR and CDR2 as FQNEAQ (reference sequence). CDR3 DNA: TGTGCCAGCAGCTTACAGGGTGGGGAAGACACTGAAGCTTTCTTT. Translation gives CASSLQGGEDTEAFF.

V is TRBV2 and J is TRBJ2-1, with 7 nucleotides matching TRBD2. Losses at the gene ends were 3 bases for V and 1 base for J; bases not matched to a gene: 6. The CDR3 runs 16 residues. The V gene's germline CDR1 is SNHLY and CDR2 FYNNEI. This CDR3 is CASSDFGLESYNEQFF. The CDR3 DNA sequence: TGTGCCAGCAGTGACTTTGGACTAGAGTCCTACAATGAGCAGTTCTTC.

This clone was detected a few times. V and J are TRBV9 and TRBJ1-6, with D tentatively TRBD1 (6 bases). Germline V lookup: CDR1 SGDLS, CDR2 YYNGEE. V was shortened by 0 bases and J by 8 bases, with 15 bases between the two germline ends. The length of the CDR3 is 16 residues. CDR3 loop: CASSVGHRDRDSPLHF. In DNA form, the CDR3 reads TGTGCCAGCAGCGTAGGCCACAGGGACCGGGATTCACCCCTCCACTTT. Drawing the rest from reference TRBV9 and TRBJ1-6, the complete variable domain is DSGVTQTPKHLITATGQRVTLRCSPRSGDLSVYWYQQSLDQGLQFLIQYYNGEERAKGNILERFSAQQFPDLHSELNLSSLELGDSALYFCASSVGHRDRDSPLHFGNGTRLTVT.

About this clone: The junction departs from germline at one end; a sequencing error may be responsible. The J gene is TRBJ2-2, the V gene TRBV6-1; TRBD1 matches 8 bases. The CDR3 runs 15 residues. Germline CDR1 and CDR2: MNHNS and SASEGT. CDR3 nucleotide sequence: TGTGCCAGCAGGGAAGGGACAGGGAACACCGGGGAGCTGTTTTTT. This translates into CASREGTGNTGELFF.

The chain recombines TRBV5-1 with TRBJ2-7; 9 bases align to TRBD1. CDR1 is SGHRS, CDR2 YFSETQ, per germline. The CDR3 is 15 residues long. V shed 0 bases and J 4 bases; nucleotides not matched to a gene: 5. The CDR3 DNA reads as TGCGCCAGCAGCTTGGTGACAGGGGGATTTTACGAGCAGTACTTC. It specifies CASSLVTGGFYEQYF.

The rearrangement uses TRBV4-1 and TRBJ1-1, with TRBD1 as a possible D gene (5 bases). V was cut by 1 base and J by 10 bases, with 16 bases left in between. This CDR3 contains 14 residues. The V gene's germline CDR1 is MGHRA and CDR2 YSYEKL. The CDR3 region is CASSQGTGVVVAFF. The CDR3 DNA follows: TGCGCCAGCAGCCAAGGCACAGGCGTCGTGGTAGCTTTCTTT.

J is TRBJ2-2 and V is TRBV4-3; TRBD2 aligns across 16 bases. The ends lost 5 bases at V and 6 bases at J; junction bases unmatched: 9. Germline loops: CDR1 LGHNA, CDR2 YSLEER. The CDR3 spans 18 residues. The CDR3 spells CASSVGLAGGPGSGELFF. The CDR3, as DNA: TGCGCCAGCAGCGTGGGACTAGCGGGAGGGCCTGGCTCCGGGGAGCTGTTTTTT.